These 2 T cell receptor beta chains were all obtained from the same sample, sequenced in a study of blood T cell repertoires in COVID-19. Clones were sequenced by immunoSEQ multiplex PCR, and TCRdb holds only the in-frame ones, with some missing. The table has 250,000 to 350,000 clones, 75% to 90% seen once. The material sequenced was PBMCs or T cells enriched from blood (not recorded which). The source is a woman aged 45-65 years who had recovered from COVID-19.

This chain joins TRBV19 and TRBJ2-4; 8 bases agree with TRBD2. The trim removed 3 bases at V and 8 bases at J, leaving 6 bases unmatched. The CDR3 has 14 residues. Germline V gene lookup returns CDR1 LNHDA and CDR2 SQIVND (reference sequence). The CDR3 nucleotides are TGTGCCAGTAGTATGCGGGGGGAGAAGGACATTCAGTACTTC. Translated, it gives CASSMRGEKDIQYF.

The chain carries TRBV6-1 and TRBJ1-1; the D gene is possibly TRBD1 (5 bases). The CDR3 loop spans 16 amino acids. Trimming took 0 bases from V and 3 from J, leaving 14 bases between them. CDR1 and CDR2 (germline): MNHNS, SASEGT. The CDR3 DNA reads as TGTGCCAGCAGTGAAGCGCTACTGGGGGGAGACACTGAAGCTTTCTTT. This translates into CASSEALLGGDTEAFF.